This TCR beta chain was recorded in a study of OX40 agonist ivuxolimab in advanced cancers. The overall study: Melanoma, hepatocellular carcinoma, head and neck or renal cell cancer occurred in dose-escalation patients.

Blood draws occurred at baseline, cycle 4 day 1, and cycle 7 day 1. V gave up 0 bases and J gave up 1 base, with 10 bases separating them. CDR1 and CDR2 (germline): SGDLS, YYNGEE. The CDR3 extends over 15 amino acids. Repertoires were generated with immunoSEQ multiplex PCR, while TCRdb's copy carries only in-frame clones and drops some. The sample has about 77,000 clones; nearly 95% are singletons. Study-wide results and limits: CD4+ T cells averaged fewer expanded clones than CD8+ T cells.

The sample holds a few counts of this clone. Antigen: not known. This receptor was obtained from an adult with an advanced solid tumor such as melanoma, head and neck, liver or kidney cancer. This sample comprised CD4+ or CD8+ T cells sorted from blood, obtained in a trial of the OX40 agonist ivuxolimab. The chain recombines TRBV9 with TRBJ1-1, with D uncertain. The CDR3 coding sequence is TGTGCCAGCAGCGTAGATGTCACCCCGAACACTGAAGCTTTCTTT. Its protein product is CASSVDVTPNTEAFF.